This T cell receptor beta chain was recorded in a study of cytomegalovirus exposure and HLA in healthy donors. About the study: Inside one of the first data releases sat about 85 million unique TCRs taken from HLA-typed donors.

With 60 Vbeta and 13 Jbeta primers, the PCR was carried out. Produced via immunoSEQ multiplex PCR; TCRdb's table is partial and in-frame only. Among some 98,000 clones, roughly 80% were seen once, and the ten largest hold 10%. Germline CDR1 reads MGHRA; CDR2 reads YSYEKL. With V trimmed by 0 bases and J by 7 bases, 8 bases remained unmatched. The CDR3 spans 15 residues. The genes are TRBV4-1 and TRBJ1-1; TRBD1 matches at 7 bases. This receptor was obtained from a human donor in good health. Sequenced material: PBMCs. CDR3 loop: CASSQETGPNVEAFF. DNA of the CDR3: TGCGCCAGCAGCCAAGAGACAGGGCCAAACGTTGAAGCTTTCTTT.